The 20 T cell receptor beta chains listed next were all sequenced from one sample in a study of PD-1 and CTLA-4 blockade in melanoma listed by TCRdb under 2021. The library was prepared using the immunoSEQ multiplex PCR assay. The table comes from immuneACCESS by way of TCRdb, which keeps in-frame sequences with V and J called. Part of the clones is missing from these tables; in studies checked, under half for an unresolved V gene and the rest for unknown reasons. Across this sample there are roughly 30,000 clones, with approximately 90% seen only once. The ten biggest clones cover roughly 9% of the sample. Here the sequenced sample was CD8+ T cells from peripheral blood, taken from a patient given anti-PD-1 treatment. These receptors were obtained from a human donor with melanoma.

This chain links TRBV28 with TRBJ2-5; 7 bases agree with TRBD2. V lost 2 bases, J lost 4 bases, and 7 bases stayed unmatched. The germline V gene encodes CDR1 MDHEN and CDR2 SYDVKM. The CDR3 spans 15 residues. The CDR3 nucleotides read TGTGCCAGCAGTTTAAGAGGGAGGGCCAGAGAGACCCAGTACTTC. Its translation: CASSLRGRARETQYF.

The chain combines TRBV5-6 with TRBJ2-7; D possibly corresponds to TRBD1 (5 bases). The CDR3 runs 14 residues. CDR1 is SGHDT and CDR2 is YYEEEE in the germline V gene. V was clipped by 0 bases and J by 2 bases, with 9 bases between them. The DNA of the CDR3 is TGTGCCAGCAGCTTGGAAGGGGCGGCCTACGAGCAGTACTTC. Translation gives CASSLEGAAYEQYF.

The J gene is TRBJ1-2, the V gene TRBV4-1, with 9 positions matching TRBD1. The length of the CDR3 is 15 residues. V was pared by 2 bases and J by 4 bases, with 5 bases of the junction left unmatched. Germline CDR1 MGHRA, CDR2 YSYEKL. The CDR3 DNA is TGCGCCAGCAGCCAAACCACAGGGGGCGGCTATGGCTACACCTTC. This translates into CASSQTTGGGYGYTF.

The chain recombines TRBV27 with TRBJ1-5; D ambiguous. CDR3 length: 12 residues. The V gene lost 3 bases and the J gene lost 4 bases, with 4 bases spanning the gap. Germline-derived CDR1 and CDR2 are MNHEY and SMNVEV (reference sequence). The CDR3 is CASSFQNQPQHF. The CDR3 nucleotides read TGTGCCAGCAGTTTCCAAAATCAGCCCCAGCATTTT.

V gene TRBV28 combines with J gene TRBJ1-6; D not resolved. This CDR3 contains 14 residues. The V gene's germline CDR1 is MDHEN and CDR2 SYDVKM. V was shortened by 5 bases and J by 7 bases, with 12 bases between the two germline ends. CDR3 sequence (DNA): TGTGCCAGCAGTCCTACTACACGGAATTCACCCCTCCACTTT. Amino acid sequence: CASSPTTRNSPLHF.

The rearrangement joins TRBV30 to TRBJ1-1; possibly TRBD1 for D (5 bases). This CDR3 contains 13 residues. Germline CDR1 reads GTSNPN; CDR2 reads SVGIG (reference sequence). V was clipped by 5 bases and J by 4 bases, with 14 bases between them. CDR3 sequence reads: CAWDQGGGTEAFF. In nucleotides, the CDR3 is TGTGCCTGGGACCAGGGTGGTGGCACTGAAGCTTTCTTT. Complete variable domain (other parts from reference TRBV30 and TRBJ1-1): SQTIHQWPATLVQPVGSPLSLECTVEGTSNPNLYWYRQAAGRGLQLLFYSVGIGQISSEVPQNLSASRPQDRQFILSSKKLLLSDSGFYLCAWDQGGGTEAFFGQGTRLTVV.

This chain links TRBV28 with TRBJ1-4, with D perhaps TRBD1 (5 bases). Germline assignment: CDR1 MDHEN and CDR2 SYDVKM. Trimming cost V 5 bases and J 2 bases, with 15 bases left between them. The CDR3 has 16 amino acids. CDR3 residues: CASSQTQEGTNEKLFF. CDR3 in DNA: TGTGCCAGCAGTCAAACACAGGAGGGTACTAATGAAAAACTGTTTTTT. The full variable domain, with the rest looked up from reference TRBV28 and TRBJ1-4, is DVKVTQSSRYLVKRTGEKVFLECVQDMDHENMFWYRQDPGLGLRLIYFSYDVKMKEKGDIPEGYSVSREKKERFSLILESASTNQTSMYLCASSQTQEGTNEKLFFGSGTQLSVL.

This chain joins TRBV11-2 and TRBJ2-1; weak D call: TRBD2 (6 bases). Germline-derived CDR1 and CDR2 are SGHAT and FQNNGV. The CDR3 has 16 amino acids. V was pared by 1 base and J by 9 bases, with 19 bases between. The CDR3 loop reads CASSLGSGTRDAEQFF. Here the CDR3 DNA reads TGTGCCAGCAGCTTAGGTTCCGGGACTCGGGACGCTGAGCAGTTCTTC.

In its sample, this clone was seen once. The CDR3 is CASSSGLAATDTQYF. The CDR3 nucleotides read TGTGCCAGCAGTTCAGGACTAGCGGCTACAGATACGCAGTATTTT. The chain carries TRBV6-5 and TRBJ2-3, with TRBD2 matching over 10 bases. In germline, CDR1 is MNHEY, CDR2 SVGAGI. J lost 3 bases, V lost 4 bases, and 4 bases had no gene match. The CDR3 sequence is 15 residues long.

V gene TRBV9 combines with J gene TRBJ1-1; D unresolved. Germline V CDR1 and CDR2: SGDLS, YYNGEE. The V and J ends lost 3 bases and 1 base respectively, with 7 bases between them. The CDR3 loop spans 13 amino acids. CDR3 in DNA: TGTGCCAGCAGCGGAACAGCGAACACTGAAGCTTTCTTT. It encodes CASSGTANTEAFF. Filled out from reference TRBV9 and TRBJ1-1, the complete variable domain reads DSGVTQTPKHLITATGQRVTLRCSPRSGDLSVYWYQQSLDQGLQFLIQYYNGEERAKGNILERFSAQQFPDLHSELNLSSLELGDSALYFCASSGTANTEAFFGQGTRLTVV.

The chain is built from TRBV11-2 and TRBJ2-7; 7 bases fit TRBD2. Germline V CDR1 and CDR2: SGHAT, FQNNGV. J was trimmed by 4 bases and V by 6 bases; bases with no gene match: 12. This CDR3 comprises 15 residues. The CDR3 is CASRTPGGSRYEQYF. CDR3 nucleotide sequence: TGTGCCAGCAGAACCCCTGGCGGGAGTAGGTACGAGCAGTACTTC.

This clone has just one count. The CDR3 region is CASSGTGMNTEAFF. The CDR3 DNA reads TGTGCCAGCTCAGGGACAGGGATGAACACTGAAGCTTTCTTT. This chain connects TRBV18 to TRBJ1-1, with TRBD1 matching 9 bases. Germline loops: CDR1 KGHSH, CDR2 LQKENI. V was clipped by 5 bases and J by 0 bases; unmatched bases: 1. The CDR3 totals 14 residues.

Only one count was recorded for this clone. The chain employs TRBV6-2 or TRBV6-3 and TRBJ1-5, with unresolved D. The ends were cut back, 2 bases at V and 2 bases at J, with 7 bases in the middle. CDR3 length: 14 residues. CDR1 is MNHEY, CDR2 SVGEGT, per germline. The DNA of the CDR3 is TGTGCCAGCAGTTACATAGGAGGCAATCAGCCCCAGCATTTT. Residues: CASSYIGGNQPQHF.

The chain joins TRBV12-3 or TRBV12-4 to TRBJ1-1; possibly TRBD1 for D (6 bases). Trimming took 6 bases from V and 4 from J, leaving 12 bases between them. The CDR3 has 13 amino acids. Here the CDR3 DNA reads TGTGCCAGCAGCCCAGGGGATTCCACTGAAGCTTTCTTT. Protein product: CASSPGDSTEAFF.

The CDR3 protein is CSVEAGTGVDNEQFF. DNA for the CDR3: TGCAGCGTTGAAGCTGGGACAGGGGTAGACAATGAGCAGTTCTTC. The genes are TRBV29-1 and TRBJ2-1, with TRBD1 matching over 10 bases. Germline assignment: CDR1 SQVTM and CDR2 ANQGSEA. This CDR3 spans 15 amino acids. V shed 1 base and J 5 bases; nucleotides not matched to a gene: 5.

This clone was picked up a small number of times. This rearrangement joins TRBV9 to TRBJ1-5; TRBD1 matches at 8 bases. Germline V lookup: CDR1 SGDLS, CDR2 YYNGEE. The CDR3 consists of 15 residues. Trimming at V came to 3 bases and at J to 5 bases, leaving 7 bases not matched to a gene. DNA of the CDR3: TGTGCCAGCAGCGAGGGGACAGGACCTCATCAGCCCCAGCATTTT. This gives the protein CASSEGTGPHQPQHF.

V and J are TRBV6-1 and TRBJ2-3; D gene ambiguous. CDR1 MNHNS and CDR2 SASEGT come from the germline V gene. The V and J ends lost 3 bases and 0 bases respectively, with 7 bases between them. The CDR3 totals 14 residues. CDR3 residues: CASSDSGSTDTQYF. CDR3 coding DNA: TGTGCCAGCAGTGATTCAGGTAGCACAGATACGCAGTATTTT.

The chain links TRBV4-1 to TRBJ1-5, with D unclear. V was shortened by 0 bases and J by 4 bases, with 10 bases between the two germline ends. Germline CDR1 reads MGHRA; CDR2 reads YSYEKL. The CDR3 loop spans 15 amino acids. In nucleotides, the CDR3 is TGCGCCAGCAGCCAAGATGGACCGGGTAATCAGCCCCAGCATTTT. It yields the protein CASSQDGPGNQPQHF.

CDR3 amino acids: CASSYKGGYSTDTQYF. The CDR3 region has the DNA TGTGCCAGCAGTTACAAGGGGGGCTATAGCACAGATACGCAGTATTTT. The chain uses TRBV6-5 and TRBJ2-3; D is tentatively TRBD1 or TRBD2 (6 bases each). Germline CDR1 and CDR2: MNHEY and SVGAGI. CDR3 length: 16 residues. V was shortened by 2 bases and J by 0 bases, with 12 bases between the two germline ends.

This clone was recorded only once. The chain links TRBV19 to TRBJ2-1, with 14 nucleotides matching TRBD2. Germline V gene sequence: CDR1 LNHDA, CDR2 SQIVND (reference sequence). The CDR3 runs 15 residues. V lost 3 bases and J lost 7; bases outside the gene matches: 2. In DNA, the CDR3 is TGTGCCAGTAGTATGGGACTAGCGGGAGTTAATGAGCAGTTCTTC. Encoded protein: CASSMGLAGVNEQFF.